The clone carrying this T cell receptor beta chain was seen a few times. What it binds is unknown. Gene names follow the mouse nomenclature. The read terminates 1 residue before the CDR3 end, so the remaining end is supplied by the germline J gene. Deletions cut 6 bases from V and 1 base from J, with 11 bases between. Per germline, CDR1 KGHPV and CDR2 FQNQEV (reference sequence). The CDR3 contains 14 residues. This sample was included in a study of tissue T cells after allogeneic stem cell transplantation. The table came from immunoSEQ multiplex PCR; TCRdb's copy has only in-frame clones and leaves some out. The repertoire holds about 11,000 clones, roughly two fifths seen once, with 1.8% in the top ten. Study findings and constraints: Which tissue TCRs were alloreactive or antigen-specific was not determined. Some clones might be persisting host cells. Limitations included a small, clinically heterogeneous cohort and limited sampling depth.

Time point of the sample: mouse harvest day 7 after allogeneic transplant. The graft held 10^6 splenic CD5+ T cells and 10^7 T-cell-depleted bone marrow cells. Tissues came from B6→BALB/c major-mismatch GVHD mice at day 7 or 14. The J gene is TRBJ2-3, the V gene TRBV26; D call uncertain. The source of this sequence is a female BALB/c mouse given C57BL/6 T cells with graft-versus-host disease after an allogeneic hematopoietic cell transplant. Material for sequencing was skin. The covered CDR3 bases are TGTGCCAGCAGCCTCTCGGCAGGTGCAGAAACGCTGTAT. Translated: CASSLSAGAETLY. The CDR3 as a whole reads CASSLSAGAETLYF.